The clone carrying this TCR beta chain showed up many times. These data belong to a study of T-cell reconstitution after alpha-beta-depleted transplantation in children. TCRbeta library preparation incorporated unique molecular identifiers. TCRdb reprocessed the PCR reads with MiXCR, giving one entry per CDR3 protein. This table holds some 200,000 distinct CDR3 sequences, more than 14% found once. From germline, CDR1 is DFQATT and CDR2 SNEGSKA (reference sequence). CDR3 length: 15 amino acids. After removal of 3 bases from V and 2 bases from J, the junction contained 7 bases not matched to a gene. The sample in question was PBMCs from the stem cell graft donor, obtained from the stem cell graft. V usage is TRBV20-1 and J usage is TRBJ1-2, with TRBD1 matching over 9 bases. The receptor comes from a human donor who donated a stem cell graft to a child with acute lymphoblastic leukemia. The DNA of the CDR3 is TGCAGTGCTAGTAACCCGGACAGGGGAAACTATGGCTACACCTTC. Translated: CSASNPDRGNYGYTF.